This T cell receptor beta chain derives from a study of cytomegalovirus exposure and HLA in healthy donors (dated by TCRdb to the late 2010s). Background for the entire study: An earlier analysis of several hundred of the donors reported 250 to 350 Gb of sequence data and 100 million to 140 million unique TCR beta sequences from about 179 million T cells. Roughly 300 gigabases of sequencing data and around 85 million unique TCR sequences made up an early release that covered some 640 HLA-typed donors. Of the 300 to 400 genotyped donors, 65% to 90% fell in the genetic ancestry cluster associated with self-reported Caucasian donors. The study aimed to test whether signatures of past pathogen exposure could be identified by cataloging public T cell receptors. Using immunosequencing, the study profiled T cell repertoires from some 670 subjects and related those repertoires to cytomegalovirus serostatus. In addition to the first cohort of 666 subjects, a separate validation cohort of approximately 130 different subjects was used. High-throughput TCR immunosequencing, statistical association of individual TCRs with disease status, and machine learning were combined to predict cytomegalovirus infection status. In a later analysis, previously published TCR beta repertoires from 550 to 700 donors were re-analyzed and high-resolution HLA genotyping was added so that TCR occurrence patterns could be studied. In the later analysis, no new phenotypic data were used to find candidate immune exposures; instead, reliance was placed on TCR beta sequences and their occurrence across donors. An earlier analysis of 587 of the donors used high-throughput TCR beta sequencing to judge whether each TCR beta V gene segment behaved as functional or pseudogenic. Donor age, sex, ethnicity and CMV serostatus were compiled alongside the repertoire data. A later genetic analysis took genome-wide SNP genotypes for about 55% of the 666 donors and used that subset as a discovery cohort. All discovery cohort repertoires had been generated using a single sequencing platform. Both class I and class II loci were covered by HLA typing, at four-digit resolution. Typing coverage differed by locus: A, B, C, DRB1 and DQB1 were typed in roughly 629-640 donors, DQA1 in approximately 520, DPA1 in some 610, and DPB1 in around 440. About five DR-DQ haplotypes were handled as single units for association and clustering, since linkage in the cohort was strong. On average, roughly 240,000 unique TCR beta nucleotide sequences were sequenced per donor among 398 genotyped donors of the cohort, with roughly 20% of those sequences being non-productive. General study outcomes and caveats: The classifier was reported to diagnose cytomegalovirus status with high specificity and sensitivity in both the original cohort and the validation cohort. The authors suggested that the approach could potentially be generalized to other disease states and immunological phenotypes. The only immune exposure information available for the cohort was CMV serostatus. In this cohort, only TCR beta chains were sequenced, and detectable features were limited by the absence of alpha or paired-chain data. According to a later analysis, parvovirus B19, influenza, CMV and Epstein-Barr virus appeared linked to several top co-occurrence clusters. A further reported finding was that TCR beta sequences accurately predicted the HLA-A and HLA-B alleles for most subjects in the first cohort. A later analysis associated about 17,000 TCR beta sequences with specific HLA alleles at a false discovery rate of 0.05. According to a later genetic analysis, donors in an Asian-associated ancestry cluster had fewer N-insertions in productive TCRs than the roughly 700-donor mean. Compared with equally common non-associated chains, HLA-associated TCR beta chains in a later analysis were more clonally expanded and had lower generation probabilities. Approximately 18 rarely observed V segments, including chromosome 9 orphons, were excluded from the earlier analysis of about 600 of the donors because counts were too low. V-gene and J-gene trimming of TCR beta chains was associated with a missense DCLRE1C variant in a later genetic analysis, and the association was replicated in an independent cohort. Across donors, most TCR sequences were observed very rarely, whereas some public TCRs were present in many individuals. A group of highly shared sequence variants was considered likely to be a technical artifact of the sequencing pipeline. A total of 164 TCR beta chains were listed by the study as associated with cytomegalovirus. The presence/absence analyses assumed that sequencing depth was roughly uniform across donors, and that assumption may not be true. According to a later analysis, most CMV-associated TCR beta chains appeared to be HLA-restricted, and the HLA associations seemed to be driven largely by CMV exposure. Three of the identified cytomegalovirus-associated TCR beta chains were confirmed in vitro to be specific for cytomegalovirus antigens. HLA typing was unavailable for some donors at each locus, so association tests used only the typed subset. In a later analysis, TCR association rates were found to vary across HLA loci, with the most associated TCRs seen for DRB1 alleles and the fewest for HLA-C alleles. Some IMGT-functional V segments, including TRBV6-2 and TRBV6-3, could not be told apart with the 87-base-pair reads, so those segments were excluded. In an earlier analysis of around 600 of the donors, most TCR beta V segments were observed in productive rearrangements about 87% or about 30% of the time, broadly matching IMGT annotations. Strong co-occurrence of HLA alleles, especially DR and DQ, made assigning TCR associations to individual alleles difficult. Correlated functional status among segregating V segments might be attributable to linkage disequilibrium, but an unknown experimental factor could not be ruled out.

Details on this clone: What this receptor recognizes is not known. Qualities for individual bases were not recorded, and no much larger clone is one base off.

To prepare the library, the immunoSEQ multiplex PCR assay was applied. The multiplex PCR relied on a mix of 60 forward primers for TCR Vbeta segments and 13 reverse primers for TCR Jbeta segments. The CDR3 region of rearranged TCR beta genes was amplified from genomic DNA by a multiplex PCR assay. The Illumina HiSeq System was used to sequence the amplified TCR beta libraries as 87-base-pair reads. The paper's processing steps were these. A later analysis tallied 70 million to 100 million unique TCR beta chains across the 666 repertoires, and about 10 million of those chains were shared by two or more donors. A nearest-neighbor algorithm error-corrected the raw reads and collapsed the reads into unique sequences, merging closely related sequences to remove PCR and sequencing errors. Alignment of CDR3 sequences to IMGT reference sequences was used to assign V, D and J gene segments. For a sequence to be retained, at least a six-nucleotide match to both a V gene segment and a J gene segment was required. Rearrangements were called productive when the CDR3 lacked stop codons and stayed in frame with V and J; all others were non-productive. Following IMGT convention, CDR3 was defined as the stretch from the second conserved V-encoded cysteine to the conserved J-encoded phenylalanine. The earlier analysis of 587 of the donors excluded sequences that lacked an unambiguous match to a single V gene segment. In an earlier analysis of 587 of the donors, a V segment was called functional when productive rearrangements were above 56.7%, and segregating when the standard deviation between donors exceeded 5%. A statistical classification framework was built for diagnosing cytomegalovirus status from the catalog of TCR beta chain sequences. In a later analysis, TCR nucleotide sequences were compared against IMGT/GENE-DB human TR gene sequences so that V and J genes could be assigned. The TCRdist pipeline was used in a later analysis to assign CDR3 sequences and most-parsimonious VDJ recombination scenarios. In a later analysis, each TCR beta chain was defined by its CDR3 amino acid sequence together with its V-gene family, and reads without a unique V-gene family were excluded. To address suspected cross-contamination and a sequencing artifact, a later analysis removed over 500 highly shared, low-generation-probability nucleotide sequences. In a later analysis, a clonal expansion index for each public chain was calculated from normalized within-repertoire ranks of inferred template counts. A later analysis computed generation probabilities with a VDJ recombination model fitted to out-of-frame rearrangements, and checked the results against IGoR. In a later analysis, hypergeometric tests were used to score TCR-TCR, TCR-HLA and TCR-CMV co-occurrence, with a repertoire-size bias correction applied to TCR pairs. To estimate false discovery rates, a later analysis permuted the HLA or CMV assignments 20 times. A later analysis grouped co-occurring TCRs with DBSCAN, adding TCRdist sequence similarity when clustering within HLA-allele-positive subsets. Repertoires with fewer than 30,000 or more than 120,000 public chains, plus five repertoires with anomalous nucleotide sharing, were excluded from co-occurrence clustering. TCRdb stores this immuneACCESS table with in-frame sequences only. Part of the clones is absent; in the studies checked, under half of the shortfall reflects unresolved V genes, and no reason is known for the rest. V and J calls and clone size follow that table, whereas D and trimming were derived from the DNA. The sample table holds about 67,000 clones, of which 75% to 90% were seen once. The ten largest clones represent 12% of the sample.

CDR1 SGHRS and CDR2 YFSETQ were looked up in the germline V gene. The CDR3 goes from the cysteine to the phenylalanine over 16 residues. Left in the record is the CDR3 DNA by itself, 48 bases read in frame from the first base. Germline trimming amounts to 3 bases on V and 5 bases on J, with 12 as the count of junction bases outside the gene matches. The cohort was made up of approximately 670 healthy bone marrow donors. Cohort members were all nominally healthy when sampled, although unrecorded immune exposures were likely present. The donor tested CMV seropositive, placing the donor among the 289 seropositive members of the cohort. Every donor gave a peripheral blood sample, and the peripheral blood mononuclear cells from that sample were used for TCR beta sequencing. The Qiagen DNeasy Blood Extraction Kit was used to extract genomic DNA from the blood cell samples.

Rearrangement joined TRBV5-1 to TRBJ2-7; a stretch of 9 junction bases matches TRBD2. This clonotype was sampled from a woman aged 25 to 39 in good health and CMV-seropositive. What was sequenced was PBMCs. CDR3 sequence: CASSWALAGGPNEQYF. Read as DNA, the sequence is TGCGCCAGCAGCTGGGCATTGGCGGGAGGGCCGAACGAGCAGTACTTC.